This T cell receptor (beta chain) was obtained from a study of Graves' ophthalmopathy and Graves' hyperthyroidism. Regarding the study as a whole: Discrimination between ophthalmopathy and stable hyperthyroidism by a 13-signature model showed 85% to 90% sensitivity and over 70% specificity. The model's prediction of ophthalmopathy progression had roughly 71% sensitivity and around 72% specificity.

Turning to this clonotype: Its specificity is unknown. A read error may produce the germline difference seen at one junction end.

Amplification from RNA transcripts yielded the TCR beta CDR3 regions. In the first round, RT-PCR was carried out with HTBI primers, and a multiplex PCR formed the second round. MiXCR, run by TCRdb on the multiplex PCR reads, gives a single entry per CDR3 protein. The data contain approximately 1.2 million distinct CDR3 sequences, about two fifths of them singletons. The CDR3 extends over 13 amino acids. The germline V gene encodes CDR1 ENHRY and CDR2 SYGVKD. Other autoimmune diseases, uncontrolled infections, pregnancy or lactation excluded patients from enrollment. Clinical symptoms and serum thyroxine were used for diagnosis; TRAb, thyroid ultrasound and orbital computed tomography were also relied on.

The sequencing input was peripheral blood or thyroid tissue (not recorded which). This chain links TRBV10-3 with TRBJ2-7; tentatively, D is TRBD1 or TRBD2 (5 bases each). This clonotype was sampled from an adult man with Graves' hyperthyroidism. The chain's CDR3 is CASSVGDRREQYF. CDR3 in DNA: TGTGCCAGCAGTGTAGGGGACCGAAGGGAGCAGTACTTC.